There are many counts of the clone carrying this TCR beta chain. Its antigen is undetermined. The source of the sample is a study of CD8 T cells in ankylosing spondylitis. Regarding the study as a whole: There was reportedly significant enrichment of clones that were disease-linked in matched ankylosing spondylitis synovial fluid. It appeared that ankylosing spondylitis blood was characterized by a TCR beta motif of 8 or 9 highly homologous variants. As for the disease-linked clones, they showed a CD8+ phenotype and occurred at relatively low frequencies in peripheral blood. Certain motif variants had earlier appeared in reactive arthritis synovial fluid and blood.

It was by quantitative 5'-RACE with molecular barcodes that TCR beta libraries were made. Via MiXCR, TCRdb re-called the 5' RACE reads, giving one row per CDR3 protein. The table lists 200,000 to 250,000 distinct CDR3 sequences, around 19% of them singletons. The ends were cut back, 6 bases at V and 6 bases at J, with 10 bases in the middle. CDR3 length: 12 amino acids. Germline CDR1 and CDR2: SGHVS and FQNEAQ. The chain has TRBV7-8 and TRBJ2-3; D is uncertain. The sample taken for sequencing was blood, either unsorted or a sorted T cell fraction (not recorded which). This clonotype originated in a male donor with ankylosing spondylitis. The CDR3 DNA reads TGTGCCAGCAGTTTGGGCTTGGATACGCAGTATTTT. Amino acids: CASSLGLDTQYF.